This T cell receptor (beta chain) derives from a study of response to subunit inactivated influenza vaccine. Regarding the study as a whole: T cells newly recruited by each seasonal influenza vaccination are few, the authors suggested.

Germline V CDR1 and CDR2: SGHRS, YFSETQ. The ends lost 4 bases at V and 2 bases at J; junction bases unmatched: 3. The CDR3 loop spans 14 amino acids. Each CDR3 protein gets one entry after TCRdb re-called the RT-PCR reads with MiXCR. The table has around 790,000 distinct CDR3 sequences, 21% seen once; the top ten hold roughly 10%. As to this clonotype: Its target is not known.

Sequenced here: PBMCs from blood, sampled around 5 days after vaccination. The chain couples TRBV5-1 to TRBJ2-3; 8 positions match TRBD2. This TCR was recovered from a man aged 45-65 years who received an inactivated influenza vaccine. The CDR3 DNA sequence: TGCGCCAGCAGCCATAGCGGGGACACAGATACGCAGTATTTT. It is translated as CASSHSGDTDTQYF. The full variable domain, in which reference TRBV5-1 and TRBJ2-3 provide the parts outside the CDR3, is KAGVTQTPRYLIKTRGQQVTLSCSPISGHRSVSWYQQTPGQGLQFLFEYFSETQRNKGNFPGRFSGRQFSNSRSEMNVSTLELGDSALYLCASSHSGDTDTQYFGPGTRLTVL.